These 17 T cell receptor beta chains originate from one sample sequenced in a study of radiation and T cells in renal cell carcinoma. Only in-frame clones appear in the TCRdb table, and some are missing; sequencing was by immunoSEQ multiplex PCR. The repertoire holds fewer than 200,000 clones, with 88% as singletons. Time point defined: blood 4 weeks post-SBRT, at nephrectomy. Stated treatment: 15 Gy SBRT to primary tumor, nephrectomy 4 weeks later. Sample: blood, taken from a patient whose treatment included radiotherapy and nephrectomy. The receptors stem from a woman aged 50 to 60 with renal cell carcinoma.

The chain uses TRBV6-6 and TRBJ2-1; no clear D. Deletions cut 8 bases from V and 5 bases from J, with 13 bases between. CDR3 length: 13 residues. The germline CDR1 and CDR2 sequences are MNHNY and SVGAGI (reference sequence). The CDR3 is CASYSGQHNEQFF. DNA for the CDR3: TGTGCCAGCTACAGTGGCCAACACAATGAGCAGTTCTTC.

V gene TRBV29-1 combines with J gene TRBJ1-1; weak D call: TRBD1 (5 bases). From germline, CDR1 is SQVTM and CDR2 ANQGSEA. The CDR3 sequence is 13 residues long. V was shortened by 5 bases and J by 0 bases, with 10 bases between the two germline ends. CDR3 nucleotides: TGCAGCGTTCTGGGACGGATGAACACTGAAGCTTTCTTT. Its translation: CSVLGRMNTEAFF.

The chain links TRBV7-9 to TRBJ2-5; perhaps TRBD1 as D (6 bases). The V end was cut by 5 bases, the J end by 5 bases, with 21 bases between. The CDR3 has 16 amino acids. Germline V gives CDR1 SEHNR, CDR2 FQNEAQ (reference sequence). The CDR3 region has the DNA TGTGCCAGCAGCGTCCGGGACACGCCGGCATGGGAGACCCAGTACTTC. It specifies CASSVRDTPAWETQYF.

This chain joins TRBV6-6 and TRBJ1-1; TRBD1 might be the D (6 bases). The CDR3 has 15 amino acids. CDR1 is MNHNY, CDR2 SVGAGI, per germline (reference sequence). With 6 bases removed from V and 5 bases from J, the gap between germline ends came to 19 bases. The CDR3 sequence: CASRPSAGVVTEAFF. The CDR3 nucleotides are TGTGCCAGCAGACCGAGCGCAGGGGTTGTGACTGAAGCTTTCTTT.

The V gene is TRBV29-1, the J gene TRBJ1-2, with a possible D match to TRBD1 (6 bases). This CDR3 has 12 amino acids. Trimming left V 7 bases short and J 4 bases short, with 13 bases between. The germline CDR1 and CDR2 sequences are SQVTM and ANQGSEA. The CDR3 nucleotides read TGCAGCGCCCGACAGGACAGCTATGGCTACACCTTC. Protein product: CSARQDSYGYTF.

In DNA form, the CDR3 reads TGTGCCAGTAGTATCGGCAGCGCCTACGAGCAGTACTTC. Residues: CASSIGSAYEQYF. V is TRBV19 and J is TRBJ2-7; D ambiguous. Germline assignment: CDR1 LNHDA and CDR2 SQIVND (reference sequence). The CDR3 has 13 residues. The V end was cut by 3 bases, the J end by 2 bases, with 8 bases between.

Comment on this clone: No DNA is shown, since the ends of the CDR3 on it are uncertain; the CDR3 is the one TCRdb lists. The chain recombines TRBV4-3 with TRBJ2-1; the listed D gene, TRBD1, was not tested against the DNA. The CDR3 spans 18 amino acids, including both terminal residues. CDR1 is LGHNA, CDR2 YSLEER, per germline. The CDR3: CATVAGAPTNSSDNEQFF.

The chain recombines TRBV5-6 with TRBJ2-7; D gene ambiguous. The germline V and J ends were trimmed by 0 bases and 3 bases, with 7 bases remaining between them. The CDR3 loop spans 13 amino acids. Germline V lookup: CDR1 SGHDT, CDR2 YYEEEE. The CDR3 spells CASSLGLIYEQYF. The CDR3 DNA follows: TGTGCCAGCAGCTTGGGACTGATCTACGAGCAGTACTTC.

V usage is TRBV10-2 and J usage is TRBJ1-1, with 9 bases that match TRBD1. The junction had 8 bases not matched to a gene; V was cut back by 6 bases and J by 6 bases. Germline CDR1 is WSHSY and CDR2 is SAAADI. The CDR3 is made up of 14 amino acids. The CDR3 DNA reads as TGCGCCAGCAGCTACGACAGGGGGAAGGCTGAAGCTTTCTTT. This codes for CASSYDRGKAEAFF.

This clone was seen only once. The chain is built from TRBV6-5 and TRBJ1-1; D gene uncertain. Trimming shortened V by 7 bases and J by 5 bases, and 8 bases separated the two germline ends. Germline CDR1 reads MNHEY; CDR2 reads SVGAGI. The CDR3 covers 11 residues. The CDR3 coding sequence is TGTGCCAGCACCCGGGGAACTGAAGCTTTCTTT. Its translation is CASTRGTEAFF.

This sequence joins TRBV7-3 and TRBJ1-1, with D perhaps TRBD1 (6 bases). Trimming took off 4 bases at V and 0 bases at J, with 9 bases between the two ends. Per germline, CDR1 SGHTA and CDR2 FQGTGA. The CDR3 sequence is 14 residues long. The CDR3 sequence: CASSYGQMNTEAFF. In DNA form, the CDR3 reads TGTGCCAGCAGCTATGGACAGATGAACACTGAAGCTTTCTTT.

This sequence joins TRBV4-2 and TRBJ2-1; 10 positions agree with TRBD2. Unmatched junction bases numbered 15, after V lost 0 bases and J lost 4 bases. CDR1 LGHNA and CDR2 YNFKEQ come from the germline V gene. The CDR3 loop spans 20 amino acids. The CDR3 protein is CASSQDGRATSGDTYNEQFF. The CDR3 DNA is TGTGCCAGCAGCCAAGATGGGAGGGCAACTAGCGGGGACACTTACAATGAGCAGTTCTTC.

The chain links TRBV2 to TRBJ2-3, with 10 nucleotides matching TRBD2. Germline V lookup: CDR1 SNHLY, CDR2 FYNNEI. V trimming: 8 bases; J trimming: 6 bases; junction bases outside the gene matches: 11. The CDR3 is 15 amino acids. As DNA, the CDR3 is TGTGCCAGCTGCTTAACTAGCGGGGTATGGGATACGCAGTATTTT. It yields the protein CASCLTSGVWDTQYF. The entire variable domain, with the rest obtained from reference TRBV2 and TRBJ2-3, is as follows: EPEVTQTPSHQVTQMGQEVILRCVPISNHLYFYWYRQILGQKVEFLVSFYNNEISEKSEIFDDQFSVERPDGSNFTLKIRSTKLEDSAMYFCASCLTSGVWDTQYFGPGTRLTVL.

This rearrangement joins TRBV5-1 to TRBJ1-1; D gene unclear. Trimming stripped 4 bases from V and 4 bases from J, with 14 bases between. This CDR3 is built from 14 residues. Per germline, CDR1 SGHRS and CDR2 YFSETQ. The CDR3 bases are TGCGCCAGCAGCACGGGCCCTTTCGGCACTGAAGCTTTCTTT. It specifies CASSTGPFGTEAFF.

The V gene is TRBV7-9, the J gene TRBJ1-1; 8 nucleotides agree with TRBD1. CDR3 length equals 12 residues. Trimming removed 2 bases from V and 11 bases from J; junction bases left unmatched: 4. Germline V CDR1 and CDR2: SEHNR, FQNEAQ (reference sequence). The CDR3 sequence is CASSLTDRAAFF. The CDR3, as DNA: TGTGCCAGCAGCTTAACGGACAGGGCGGCTTTCTTT.

The V call is TRBV6-5, the J call TRBJ1-1, with a possible D match to TRBD1 (6 bases). Looked up from germline, CDR1 is MNHEY and CDR2 is SVGAGI. This CDR3 comprises 15 residues. The V and J ends lost 8 bases and 5 bases respectively, with 21 bases between them. The CDR3 DNA sequence: TGTGCCAGCCTCTCTGGCAGGGGCAGAGGGACTGAAGCTTTCTTT. This gives the protein CASLSGRGRGTEAFF.

The V gene is TRBV7-3, the J gene TRBJ1-6; no clear D. This CDR3 has 14 amino acids. V lost 5 bases and J 10 bases, leaving 15 bases between the germline ends. Germline V CDR1 and CDR2: SGHTA, FQGTGA. CDR3 coding DNA: TGTGCCAGCAGCCTAAGCGGAGGGAGCTCACCCCTCCACTTT. This encodes CASSLSGGSSPLHF.